What follows is one T cell receptor (beta chain) and its context. The data are from a study of blood T cell repertoires in COVID-19. About the study: Whether acute or convalescent, the COVID-19 samples came from the United States, Italy and Spain. T cells, B-cell-depleted T cells, or PBMCs supplied cDNA or gDNA.

In the source study's methods: By means of reference gene primer amplification, nucleated cell counts were estimated. Produced via immunoSEQ multiplex PCR; TCRdb's table is partial and in-frame only. The V and J calls and the clone size are those of that table, but D and trimming were determined from the DNA. Among 150,000 to 200,000 clones listed, around four fifths were seen once. CDR3 size: 14 residues. The germline gives CDR1 MDHEN, CDR2 SYDVKM. V was shortened by 0 bases and J by 4 bases, with 9 bases between the two germline ends. The V call is TRBV28, the J call TRBJ1-1; the D gene is possibly TRBD1 (6 bases). This TCR was recovered from a woman older than 75 with acute or convalescent COVID-19. Sequences were obtained from peripheral blood. In DNA, the CDR3 is TGTGCCAGCAGTTTATGGAGGGGGGGCACTGAAGCTTTCTTT. It is translated as CASSLWRGGTEAFF.